This T cell receptor beta chain was recovered during a study of PD-1 blockade in mismatch repair-deficient tumors. Study-level findings and limits: Rapid post-treatment expansion, then contraction, generally preceding radiologic response, marked tumor-resident clones.

This clone was found a few times. What it recognizes is unknown. Profiling relied on immunoSEQ multiplex PCR, and the TCRdb table lists in-frame clones only, not all of them. The table has about 38,000 clones, about 76% seen once. Mismatch repair deficiency was confirmed in all patients, by PCR or immunohistochemistry. This CDR3 has 14 residues. Germline V gene data show CDR1 as SGHDT and CDR2 as YYEEEE. Trimming stripped 3 bases from V and 6 bases from J, with 16 bases between. The chain has TRBV5-6 and TRBJ2-7, with D possibly TRBD1 on 5 matching bases. The starting material was peripheral blood, obtained 4 weeks after starting pembrolizumab. This clonotype was obtained from an adult with mismatch repair-deficient cancer. CDR3 loop: CASSSRDSSAEQYF. The CDR3 DNA sequence: TGTGCCAGCAGCTCCAGGGATTCGTCGGCCGAGCAGTACTTC. Supplemented by reference TRBV5-6 and TRBJ2-7, the full variable domain reads DAGVTQSPTHLIKTRGQQVTLRCSPKSGHDTVSWYQQALGQGPQFIFQYYEEEERQRGNFPDRFSGHQFPNYSSELNVNALLLGDSALYLCASSSRDSSAEQYFGPGTRLTVT.